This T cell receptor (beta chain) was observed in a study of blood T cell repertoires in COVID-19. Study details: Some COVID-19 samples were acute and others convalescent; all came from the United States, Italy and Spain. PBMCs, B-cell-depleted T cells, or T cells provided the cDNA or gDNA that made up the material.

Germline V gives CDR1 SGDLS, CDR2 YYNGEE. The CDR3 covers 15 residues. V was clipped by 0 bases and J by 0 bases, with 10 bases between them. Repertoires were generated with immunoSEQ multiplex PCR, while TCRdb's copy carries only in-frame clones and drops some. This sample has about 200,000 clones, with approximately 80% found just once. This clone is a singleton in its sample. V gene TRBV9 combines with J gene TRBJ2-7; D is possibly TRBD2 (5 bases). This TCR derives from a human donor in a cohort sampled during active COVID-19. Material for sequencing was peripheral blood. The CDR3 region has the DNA TGTGCCAGCAGCGTAGCTGAGGGTTTCTCCTACGAGCAGTACTTC. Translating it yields CASSVAEGFSYEQYF.